The entry below describes one T cell receptor beta chain. Antigen: not known. Oncomine TCR Beta short-read sequencing was applied to DNA from cultured CD4+ T cells. Via MiXCR, TCRdb re-called the PCR reads, giving one row per CDR3 protein. The table lists roughly 18,000 distinct CDR3 sequences, roughly 51% of them singletons. Treatment here: roughly ten-day PBMC culture with coronavirus spike peptide pools or control peptides (ViraFEST assay). These data belong to a study of vaccination and CD4 T cells after COVID-19. Study context: Overlapping spike peptides of SARS-CoV-2, HCoV-NL63, HCoV-OC43 and HCoV-229E stimulated the cells. Control wells got either CEFX epitopes, HIV-1 Nef peptides, or no peptide at all.

The CDR3 has 14 residues. V lost 1 base and J 6 bases, leaving 10 bases between the germline ends. The specimen sequenced was CD4+ T cells from blood, cultured in vitro. The chain has TRBV12-3 or TRBV12-4 and TRBJ2-1, with unresolved D. The sequence derives from a human donor who had recovered from COVID-19. The CDR3 is CASSLDRPANEQFF. CDR3 coding DNA: TGTGCCAGCAGTTTAGATCGGCCAGCCAATGAGCAGTTCTTC.